These 13 T cell receptor beta chains originate from one sample sequenced in a study of T cells in localized non-small cell lung cancer. Profiled with immunoSEQ multiplex PCR; TCRdb holds only in-frame clones, not every one. The table shows tens of thousands of clones, with more than 70% occurring only once. The sequencing here drew on peripheral blood, taken before any cancer treatment. All receptors derive from a woman aged 40-69 years with stage I lung adenocarcinoma.

This chain uses TRBV6-5 with TRBJ2-2; 7 nucleotides align to TRBD2. Per the germline V gene, CDR1 is MNHEY and CDR2 is SVGAGI. After removal of 5 bases from V and 7 bases from J, the junction contained 7 bases not matched to a gene. There are 14 residues in the CDR3. The DNA of the CDR3 is TGTGCCAGCAGTGGCGCGGGGGATAGCGGGGAGCTGTTTTTT. It yields the protein CASSGAGDSGELFF.

The rearrangement joins TRBV19 to TRBJ2-3; D possibly corresponds to TRBD1 (6 bases). The germline V gene encodes CDR1 LNHDA and CDR2 SQIVND (reference sequence). V lost 3 bases to trimming and J lost 4 bases, with 14 bases between them. The CDR3 loop spans 15 amino acids. In DNA form, the CDR3 reads TGTGCCAGTAGTATTTCGCCAGGGGTGGCAGATACGCAGTATTTT. Translation: CASSISPGVADTQYF.

This clone has more than one count but fewer than ten. This sequence joins TRBV18 and TRBJ1-1; 9 nucleotides match TRBD1. Germline V gives CDR1 KGHSH, CDR2 LQKENI. The CDR3 extends over 14 amino acids. The J segment lost 5 bases and the V segment lost 6 bases, leaving 7 bases of the junction unmatched. DNA of the CDR3: TGTGCCAGCTCCCAACAGGGGGCAGATACTGAAGCTTTCTTT. This codes for CASSQQGADTEAFF.

A single count supports this clone. This chain connects TRBV27 to TRBJ1-2; D possibly corresponds to TRBD1 (5 bases). The CDR3 runs 15 residues. Looked up from germline, CDR1 is MNHEY and CDR2 is SMNVEV (reference sequence). V lost 3 bases and J 5 bases, leaving 16 bases between the germline ends. Here the CDR3 reads CASSFSRGAAYGYTF. CDR3 bases: TGTGCCAGCAGTTTCTCGCGCGGGGCAGCTTATGGCTACACCTTC.

This clone was counted a single time. The V call is TRBV5-6, the J call TRBJ2-5; TRBD2 agrees at 10 bases. The CDR3 spans 15 residues. The trim removed 0 bases at V and 4 bases at J, leaving 3 bases unmatched. CDR1 is SGHDT and CDR2 is YYEEEE in the germline V gene. The CDR3 sequence is CASSLEGLATETQYF. CDR3 sequence (DNA): TGTGCCAGCAGCTTGGAGGGACTAGCGACAGAGACCCAGTACTTC.

The genes are TRBV27 and TRBJ2-3, with 10 bases fitting TRBD2. V dropped 4 bases and J dropped 0; count of bases not matched to a gene: 13. The V gene's germline CDR1 is MNHEY and CDR2 SMNVEV (reference sequence). This CDR3 has 19 residues. CDR3 nucleotides: TGTGCCAGCAGTTCCCCCGGGGCTAGCGGGGGTGCTAGCACAGATACGCAGTATTTT. It codes for CASSSPGASGGASTDTQYF.

In this sample, this clone turned up once. The chain employs TRBV6-4 and TRBJ2-2; TRBD2 matches 9 bases. V lost 0 bases and J lost 5; bases outside the gene matches: 4. Germline values: CDR1 MRHNA, CDR2 SNTAGT. This CDR3 spans 16 amino acids. CDR3 protein: CASSDSSGGSTGELFF. Written as DNA, the CDR3 is TGTGCCAGCAGTGACTCCAGCGGGGGGTCGACCGGGGAGCTGTTTTTT.

This sequence joins TRBV4-3 and TRBJ1-2; D perhaps matches TRBD1 (5 bases). Trimming removed 1 base at V and 8 bases at J, with 11 bases between. The CDR3 covers 13 residues. Per germline, CDR1 LGHNA and CDR2 YSLEER. CDR3 amino acids: CASSQGRGQGYTF. The CDR3 coding sequence is TGCGCCAGCAGCCAAGGAAGGGGCCAAGGCTACACCTTC.

V is TRBV4-2 and J is TRBJ2-5; 10 nucleotides align to TRBD1. Germline values: CDR1 LGHNA, CDR2 YNFKEQ. The CDR3 loop spans 15 amino acids. The V segment lost 0 bases and the J segment 4 bases; nucleotides outside the gene matches: 2. CDR3 sequence reads: CASSQDGTGAETQYF. The CDR3 coding sequence is TGTGCCAGCAGCCAAGATGGGACAGGGGCAGAGACCCAGTACTTC.

The V gene is TRBV4-1, the J gene TRBJ1-5; 8 bases are shared with TRBD1. The CDR3 contains 17 residues. V lost 2 bases, J lost 6 bases, and 12 bases stayed unmatched. CDR1 is MGHRA, CDR2 YSYEKL, per germline. The CDR3 loop is CASSQRGKGQGSQPQHF. The CDR3 nucleotides read TGCGCCAGCAGCCAAAGGGGCAAAGGACAGGGAAGTCAGCCCCAGCATTTT.

This chain links TRBV11-3 with TRBJ1-1; D remains ambiguous. Germline V gene lookup returns CDR1 SGHNT and CDR2 YENEEA. The V gene lost 3 bases and the J gene lost 2 bases, with 16 bases spanning the gap. The CDR3 consists of 16 residues. CDR3 region: CASSFGPRRANTEAFF. The CDR3 nucleotides read TGTGCCAGCAGCTTTGGGCCCCGGAGGGCTAACACTGAAGCTTTCTTT.

The V call is TRBV11-2, the J call TRBJ2-1; D is undetermined. This CDR3 has 14 residues. Germline CDR1 reads SGHAT; CDR2 reads FQNNGV. Trimming pared 0 bases from V and 14 bases from J, leaving 17 bases between. The CDR3, as DNA: TGTGCCAGCAGCTTAGATCAGAGGCTAGTCGTGGAGTTCTTC. It codes for CASSLDQRLVVEFF. The full variable domain, rest sourced from reference TRBV11-2 and TRBJ2-1, is EAGVAQSPRYKIIEKRQSVAFWCNPISGHATLYWYQQILGQGPKLLIQFQNNGVVDDSQLPKDRFSAERLKGVDSTLKIQPAKLEDSAVYLCASSLDQRLVVEFFGPGTRLTVL.

The chain joins TRBV18 to TRBJ1-4; no definite D call. Trimming cost V 3 bases and J 0 bases, with 11 bases left between them. The CDR3 loop spans 16 amino acids. The germline gives CDR1 KGHSH, CDR2 LQKENI. CDR3 DNA: TGTGCCAGCTCACCTACCCGCACCGCAACTAATGAAAAACTGTTTTTT. Its translation is CASSPTRTATNEKLFF.